This T cell receptor (beta chain) was obtained from a study of human T cells and chemical hapten exposure. Individual cDNA molecules each carried unique molecular identifiers attached by the library. From the RACE reads, TCRdb called clonotypes with MiXCR, one entry per CDR3 protein. The data show 150,000 to 200,000 distinct CDR3 sequences, about 15% seen once. Documented time point: patch test 1, 2 weeks after DPC sensitization. Treatment of the sample: therapeutic diphenylcyclopropenone sensitization with weekly scalp DPC. The total RNA was obtained from whole blood that was not fractionated. The CDR3 is 14 residues long. V was shortened by 5 bases and J by 2 bases, with 13 bases between the two germline ends. Germline values: CDR1 SGHVS, CDR2 FNYEAQ.

The rearrangement joins TRBV7-6 to TRBJ2-7; no definite D call. Sample: whole blood, taken in connection with sensitization to the hapten diphenylcyclopropenone (DPC). The source of this sequence is a woman in her 30s with alopecia areata. Some clones in this sample may be carry-over from other donors' samples. DNA for the CDR3: TGTGCCAGCAGCGTGGCAGACTTCACCTACGAGCAGTACTTC. Translating it yields CASSVADFTYEQYF. Full variable domain (rest looked up from reference TRBV7-6 and TRBJ2-7): GAGVSQSPRYKVTKRGQDVALRCDPISGHVSLYWYRQALGQGPEFLTYFNYEAQQDKSGLPNDRFSAERPEGSISTLTIQRTEQRDSAMYRCASSVADFTYEQYFGPGTRLTVT.